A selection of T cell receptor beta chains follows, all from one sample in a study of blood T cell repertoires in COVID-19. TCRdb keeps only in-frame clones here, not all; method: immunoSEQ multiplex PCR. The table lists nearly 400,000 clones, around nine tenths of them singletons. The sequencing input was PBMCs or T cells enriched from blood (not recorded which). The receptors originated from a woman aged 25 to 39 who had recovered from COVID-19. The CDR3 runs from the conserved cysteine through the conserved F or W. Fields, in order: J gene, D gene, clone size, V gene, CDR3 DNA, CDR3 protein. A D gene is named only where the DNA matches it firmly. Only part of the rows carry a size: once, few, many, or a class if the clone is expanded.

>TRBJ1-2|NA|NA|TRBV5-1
TGCGCCAGCAGCTTGCGAACGGGGATCTATGGCTACACCTTC
CASSLRTGIYGYTF
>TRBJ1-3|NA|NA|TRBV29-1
TGCAGCGTTGTCTCCTCTGGAAACACCATATATTTT
CSVVSSGNTIYF
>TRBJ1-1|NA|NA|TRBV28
TGTGCCAGCAGTTTGGTTTTTGACAGCTACTTGAACACTGAAGCTTTCTTT
CASSLVFDSYLNTEAFF
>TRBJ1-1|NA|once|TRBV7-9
TGTGCCAGCAGCCAGGGGAACACTGAAGCTTTCTTT
CASSQGNTEAFF
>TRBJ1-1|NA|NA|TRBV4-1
TGCGCCAGCAGCATAGACGGACAGAACACTGAAGCTTTCTTT
CASSIDGQNTEAFF
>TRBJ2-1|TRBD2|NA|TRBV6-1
TGTGCCAGCAGTGAAGTCATCCCCTTAGCGGGCAGCTCCTACAATGAGCAGTTCTTC
CASSEVIPLAGSSYNEQFF
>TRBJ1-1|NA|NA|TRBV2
TGTGCCAGCAAGGCAGGACTGATAGCAGGCGATCCTTTCTTT
CASKAGLIAGDPFF
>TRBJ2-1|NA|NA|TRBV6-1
TGTGCCAGCAGTGAGACGGGAGCAGGCCGCTACAATGAGCAGTTCTTC
CASSETGAGRYNEQFF
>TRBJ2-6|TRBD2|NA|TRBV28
TGTGCCAGCAGTTTATTGGCACTCACTAGCGGCCGGGTCGCCGGGGCCAACGTCCTGACTTTC
CASSLLALTSGRVAGANVLTF
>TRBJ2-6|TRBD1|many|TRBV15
TGTGCCACCAGCAGCGCGGACAGGGCCAACTCTGGGGCCAACGTCCTGACTTTC
CATSSADRANSGANVLTF
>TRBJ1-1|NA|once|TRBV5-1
TGCGCCAGCAGCTTGGACGGACACCCAAACACTGAAGCTTTCTTT
CASSLDGHPNTEAFF
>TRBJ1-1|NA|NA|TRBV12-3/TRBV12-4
TGTGCCAGCAGTTTGATCCTGAGAACTGAAGCTTTCTTT
CASSLILRTEAFF
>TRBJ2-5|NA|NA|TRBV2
TGTGCCAGCAGTGAAAACAGACAAGAGACCCAGTACTTC
CASSENRQETQYF
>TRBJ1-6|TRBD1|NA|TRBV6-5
TGTGCCAGCAGGGGTCGACAGGGACGCTCACCCCTCCACTTT
CASRGRQGRSPLHF
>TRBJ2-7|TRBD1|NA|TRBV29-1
TGCAGCGTCCCGGGACAGGGTATGTACGAGCAGTACTTC
CSVPGQGMYEQYF
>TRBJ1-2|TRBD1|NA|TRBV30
TGTGCCTGGAGTGCTGGGACAGGGGTTGGCGGCTACACCTTC
CAWSAGTGVGGYTF
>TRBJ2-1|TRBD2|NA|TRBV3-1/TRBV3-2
TGTGCCAGCAGCCCCTTTAGCGGGAGGGTTGGCTTTGAGCAGTTCTTC
CASSPFSGRVGFEQFF
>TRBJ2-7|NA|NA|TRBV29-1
TGCAGCGTTGGAGGGGGCTACGAGCAGTACTTC
CSVGGGYEQYF
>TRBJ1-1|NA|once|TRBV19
TGTGCCAGTAGTGGACAGTGGGTAAGCCGGGCTTTCTTT
CASSGQWVSRAFF
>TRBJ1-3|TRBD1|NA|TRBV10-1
TGCGCCAGCAGCACAGGGGACTCTGGAAACACCATATATTTT
CASSTGDSGNTIYF
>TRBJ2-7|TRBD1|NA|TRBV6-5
TGTGCCAGCTCCGGGCAGGGGGCGCGAGAGCAGTACTTC
CASSGQGAREQYF
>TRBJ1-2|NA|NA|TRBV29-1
TGCAGCATAGGAGGAAACTATGGTGGCTACACCTTC
CSIGGNYGGYTF
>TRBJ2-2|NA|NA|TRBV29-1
TGCAGCGTTGCCCCTAGTGGCACCGGGGAGCTGTTTTTT
CSVAPSGTGELFF
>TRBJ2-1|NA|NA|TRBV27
TGTGCCAGCAGTTTATCTTCCCTTTACAATGAGCAGTTCTTC
CASSLSSLYNEQFF
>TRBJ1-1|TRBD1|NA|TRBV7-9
TGTGCCAGCAGCGTTTGGACAGGGGGGCGATGGAACACTGAAGCTTTCTTT
CASSVWTGGRWNTEAFF
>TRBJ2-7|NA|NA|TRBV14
TGTGCCAGCAGCCAAGAACTGATCTACGAGCAGTACTTC
CASSQELIYEQYF
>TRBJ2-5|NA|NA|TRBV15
TGTGCCACCAGTACTCCCAGAGCGGAGACTGGCCCAGAGACCCAGTACTTC
CATSTPRAETGPETQYF
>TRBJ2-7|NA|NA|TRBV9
TGTGCCAGCAGCGTAGGAGCAGGTTCCTACGAGCAGTACTTC
CASSVGAGSYEQYF
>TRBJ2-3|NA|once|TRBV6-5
TGTGCCAGCAGTTACGAGGGACTCCCGTCAGATACGCAGTATTTT
CASSYEGLPSDTQYF